Listed below are T cell receptor beta chains from one sample, sequenced in a study of shared clonotypes between healthy human individuals. Sequenced by immunoSEQ multiplex PCR; TCRdb stores in-frame clones only, minus some. The sample consists of about 1.5 million clones, around 97% of them appearing once. The source material was naive CD4+ T cells sorted from blood. Source of these receptors: a man aged 25 to 40 in good health. The CDR3 runs from the conserved cysteine through the conserved F or W. Each record gives: V gene, clone size, D gene, J gene, CDR3 protein, CDR3 DNA. A D gene is named only where the DNA matches it firmly. The listing skips clone size in some rows; elsewhere it reads once, few, many or a size class.

>TRBV6-6|NA|NA|TRBJ2-4
CASSGDGKNIQYF
TGTGCCAGCAGCGGGGACGGCAAAAACATTCAGTACTTC
>TRBV28|NA|NA|TRBJ2-7
CASSLPGVSEQYF
TGTGCCAGCAGTTTGCCAGGGGTGTCCGAGCAGTACTTC
>TRBV5-1|NA|TRBD1|TRBJ2-7
CASSSYRGPLYEQYF
TGCGCCAGCAGCTCTTACAGGGGTCCCCTTTACGAGCAGTACTTC
>TRBV9|NA|TRBD1|TRBJ1-2
CASSASTGKANYGYTF
TGTGCCAGCAGCGCCTCGACAGGGAAAGCTAACTATGGCTACACCTTC
>TRBV5-4|NA|TRBD1|TRBJ2-7
CASSFDRGAYEQYF
TGTGCCAGCAGCTTTGACAGGGGGGCCTACGAGCAGTACTTC
>TRBV18|NA|NA|TRBJ2-3
CASHKPSGDTQYF
TGTGCCAGCCATAAACCATCGGGAGATACGCAGTATTTT
>TRBV18|NA|NA|TRBJ1-1
CASSPQAGPNTEAFF
TGTGCCAGCTCACCGCAAGCCGGGCCGAACACTGAAGCTTTCTTT
>TRBV7-2|once|NA|TRBJ1-4
CASSPGQNEKLFF
TGTGCCAGCAGCCCCGGACAGAATGAAAAACTGTTTTTT
>TRBV5-1|NA|TRBD2|TRBJ2-3
CASSLAAGGIWYTQYF
TGCGCCAGCAGCTTGGCCGCGGGAGGGATTTGGTATACGCAGTATTTT
>TRBV5-4|NA|NA|TRBJ2-1
CASSLGGTRPLGEQFF
TGTGCCAGCAGCTTGGGGGGAACTAGACCGTTGGGGGAGCAGTTCTTC
>TRBV19|NA|TRBD1|TRBJ1-1
CASSITGQKNTEAFF
TGTGCCAGTAGTATAACGGGACAGAAGAACACTGAAGCTTTCTTT
>TRBV14|NA|TRBD1|TRBJ2-3
CASSQGDRAADTQYF
TGTGCCAGCAGCCAAGGGGACAGGGCGGCAGATACGCAGTATTTT
>TRBV11-2|NA|NA|TRBJ2-7
CASSIAGTYEQYF
TGTGCCAGCAGCATAGCCGGGACCTACGAGCAGTACTTC
>TRBV29-1|NA|TRBD2|TRBJ2-3
CSALGTSGSDTQYF
TGCAGCGCTCTCGGGACTAGCGGGAGTGATACGCAGTATTTT
>TRBV28|NA|NA|TRBJ1-5
CASRSSFVYSNQPQHF
TGTGCCAGCAGGTCCTCATTTGTCTATAGCAATCAGCCCCAGCATTTT
>TRBV10-3|NA|TRBD2|TRBJ2-7
CAISQGTSGTSYEQYF
TGTGCCATCAGTCAAGGGACTAGCGGGACTTCCTACGAGCAGTACTTC
>TRBV27|NA|NA|TRBJ2-5
CASSLVGIETQYF
TGTGCCAGCAGCCTCGTGGGGATCGAGACCCAGTACTTC
>TRBV14|NA|NA|TRBJ1-3
CASSLGPIGNTIYF
TGTGCCAGCAGCCTGGGCCCAATCGGAAACACCATATATTTT
>TRBV4-3|NA|TRBD2|TRBJ2-7
CASSQGWAAGAGYEQYF
TGCGCCAGCAGCCAAGGCTGGGCAGCGGGAGCGGGGTACGAGCAGTACTTC
>TRBV5-4|NA|TRBD1|TRBJ1-5
CASSRAETGAVGEPQHF
TGTGCCAGCAGCCGAGCGGAAACAGGGGCGGTTGGGGAGCCCCAGCATTTT
>TRBV2|NA|NA|TRBJ2-3
CASSVRRGTEDTQYF
TGTGCCAGCAGTGTTCGGCGCGGAACAGAGGATACGCAGTATTTT
>TRBV5-1|NA|NA|TRBJ2-1
CASSATALGSNEQFF
TGCGCCAGCAGCGCAACGGCATTGGGGAGTAATGAGCAGTTCTTC
>TRBV7-3|NA|NA|TRBJ1-1
CASSLYVRLNTEAFF
TGTGCCAGCAGCTTATACGTTCGGTTGAACACTGAAGCTTTCTTT
>TRBV18|once|NA|TRBJ2-7
CASSPPGAGQYF
TGTGCCAGCTCACCACCGGGAGCAGGGCAGTACTTC
>TRBV18|NA|TRBD1|TRBJ2-5
CASSPSTGVETQYF
TGTGCCAGCTCACCATCCACAGGGGTAGAGACCCAGTACTTC
>TRBV2|NA|NA|TRBJ2-4
CASSGTVAKNIQYF
TGTGCCAGCAGTGGGACAGTAGCCAAAAACATTCAGTACTTC
>TRBV28|NA|TRBD1|TRBJ2-7
CASNPRVGTGYHEQYF
TGTGCCAGCAATCCACGGGTGGGGACAGGGTACCACGAGCAGTACTTC
>TRBV5-1|once|TRBD2|TRBJ2-3
CASSTSGRGDTQYF
TGCGCCAGCAGTACTAGCGGGAGGGGAGATACGCAGTATTTT
>TRBV7-9|NA|TRBD1|TRBJ2-1
CASSPWAGGEHNEQFF
TGTGCCAGCAGCCCATGGGCAGGGGGAGAGCACAATGAGCAGTTCTTC
>TRBV27|NA|TRBD1|TRBJ1-5
CASSLWTGSNQPQHF
TGTGCCAGCAGTTTATGGACAGGAAGCAATCAGCCCCAGCATTTT
>TRBV6-5|NA|NA|TRBJ1-2
CASRGASGFGYGYTF
TGTGCCAGCAGGGGGGCATCAGGGTTTGGCTATGGCTACACCTTC
>TRBV25-1|few|NA|TRBJ2-3
CASSQAASTDTQYF
TGTGCCAGCAGCCAAGCGGCTAGCACAGATACGCAGTATTTT
>TRBV29-1|once|TRBD2|TRBJ2-1
CSASGLAGGPEQFF
TGCAGCGCCAGCGGACTAGCGGGAGGGCCAGAGCAGTTCTTC
>TRBV5-1|few|NA|TRBJ2-5
CASSLEGEETQYF
TGCGCCAGCAGCTTGGAGGGGGAAGAGACCCAGTACTTC
>TRBV2|NA|NA|TRBJ2-3
CASSGVSSSTDTQYF
TGTGCCAGCAGTGGTGTTTCGTCTAGCACAGATACGCAGTATTTT
>TRBV16|NA|NA|TRBJ1-1
CASSDLGRETEAFF
TGTGCCAGCAGCGACCTCGGGAGGGAAACTGAAGCTTTCTTT
>TRBV5-1|NA|TRBD2|TRBJ2-3
CASSLVASGITDTQYF
TGCGCCAGCAGCTTGGTGGCTAGCGGGATCACAGATACGCAGTATTTT
>TRBV5-4|NA|NA|TRBJ2-7
CASSLVPGSIYEQYF
TGTGCCAGCAGCTTGGTACCGGGATCGATCTACGAGCAGTACTTC
>TRBV5-1|once|NA|TRBJ2-1
CASSLRDLNNEQFF
TGCGCCAGCAGCTTGAGGGATCTCAACAATGAGCAGTTCTTC
>TRBV14|NA|NA|TRBJ2-3
CASSRDRPRLVRTDTQYF
TGTGCCAGCAGCCGAGATCGCCCCCGACTAGTTCGCACAGATACGCAGTATTTT
>TRBV6-1|NA|NA|TRBJ2-7
CAIGGTYEQYF
TGTGCCATAGGAGGGACCTACGAGCAGTACTTC
>TRBV19|NA|NA|TRBJ2-5
CASSINSRETQYF
TGTGCCAGTAGTATAAATAGCAGAGAGACCCAGTACTTC
>TRBV11-3|NA|NA|TRBJ2-1
CASSLGTDNEQFF
TGTGCCAGCAGCTTGGGGACGGACAATGAGCAGTTCTTC
>TRBV29-1|once|TRBD1|TRBJ1-1
CSVLQGANTEAFF
TGCAGCGTGCTTCAGGGGGCCAACACTGAAGCTTTCTTT
>TRBV28|NA|TRBD1|TRBJ1-5
CASSLLDRGLNSNQPQHF
TGTGCCAGCAGTCTACTTGACAGGGGGCTCAATAGCAATCAGCCCCAGCATTTT
>TRBV28|NA|NA|TRBJ2-1
CATGGSYNEQFF
TGTGCCACCGGAGGCTCCTACAATGAGCAGTTCTTC
>TRBV11-2|NA|TRBD1|TRBJ1-4
CASSSAAQGVWANEKLFF
TGTGCCAGCAGTTCCGCCGCACAGGGGGTTTGGGCTAATGAAAAACTGTTTTTT
>TRBV7-8|NA|NA|TRBJ2-5
CASSLGPRRGLVRVETQYF
TGTGCCAGCAGCTTAGGTCCCCGAAGGGGCCTAGTGAGGGTGGAGACCCAGTACTTC
>TRBV7-2|NA|NA|TRBJ2-3
CASSRPSWLAGQYF
TGTGCCAGCAGCCGCCCCTCCTGGTTGGCGGGGCAGTATTTT
>TRBV5-1|NA|NA|TRBJ2-3
CASSLADITDTQYF
TGCGCCAGCAGCTTGGCCGACATCACAGATACGCAGTATTTT